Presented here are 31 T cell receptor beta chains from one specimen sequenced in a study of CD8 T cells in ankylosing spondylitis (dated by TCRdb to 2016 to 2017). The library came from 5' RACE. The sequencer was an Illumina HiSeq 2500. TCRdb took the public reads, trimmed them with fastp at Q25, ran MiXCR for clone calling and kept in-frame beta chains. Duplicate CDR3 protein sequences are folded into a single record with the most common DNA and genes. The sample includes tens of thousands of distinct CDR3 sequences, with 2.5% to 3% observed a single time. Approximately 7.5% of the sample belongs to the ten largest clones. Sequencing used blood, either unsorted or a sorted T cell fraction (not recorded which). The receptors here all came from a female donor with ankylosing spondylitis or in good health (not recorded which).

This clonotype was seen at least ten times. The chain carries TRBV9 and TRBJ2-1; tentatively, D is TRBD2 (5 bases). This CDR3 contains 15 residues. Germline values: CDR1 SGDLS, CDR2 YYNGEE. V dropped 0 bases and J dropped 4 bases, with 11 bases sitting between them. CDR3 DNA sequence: TGTGCCAGCAGCGTAGGGTGGACTTCTTACAATGAGCAGTTCTTC. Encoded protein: CASSVGWTSYNEQFF.

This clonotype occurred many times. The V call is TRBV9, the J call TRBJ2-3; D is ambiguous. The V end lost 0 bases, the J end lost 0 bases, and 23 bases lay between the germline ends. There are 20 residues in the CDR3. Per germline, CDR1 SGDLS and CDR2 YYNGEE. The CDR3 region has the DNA TGTGCCAGCAGCGTAGAAATAAGAGGTAGTTCCCGTAAAAGCACAGATACGCAGTATTTT. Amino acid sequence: CASSVEIRGSSRKSTDTQYF. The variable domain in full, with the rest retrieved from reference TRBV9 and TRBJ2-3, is DSGVTQTPKHLITATGQRVTLRCSPRSGDLSVYWYQQSLDQGLQFLIQYYNGEERAKGNILERFSAQQFPDLHSELNLSSLELGDSALYFCASSVEIRGSSRKSTDTQYFGPGTRLTVL.

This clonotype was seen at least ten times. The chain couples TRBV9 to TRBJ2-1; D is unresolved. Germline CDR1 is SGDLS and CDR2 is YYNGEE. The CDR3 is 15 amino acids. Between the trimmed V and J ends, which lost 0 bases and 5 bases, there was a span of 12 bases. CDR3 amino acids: CASSVALGANNEQFF. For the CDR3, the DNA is TGTGCCAGCAGCGTAGCTTTAGGAGCAAACAATGAGCAGTTCTTC.

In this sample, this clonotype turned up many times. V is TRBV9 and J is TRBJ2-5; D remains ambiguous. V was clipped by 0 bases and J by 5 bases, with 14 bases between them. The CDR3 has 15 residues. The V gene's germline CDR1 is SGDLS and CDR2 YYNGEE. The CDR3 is CASSVGSGFPETQYF. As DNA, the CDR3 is TGTGCCAGCAGCGTAGGGTCTGGGTTCCCGGAGACCCAGTACTTC.

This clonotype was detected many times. CDR3 bases: TGTGCCAGCACCGGAGCTTCGGCATCAGATACGCAGTATTTT. The encoded protein is CASTGASASDTQYF. The J gene is TRBJ2-3, the V gene TRBV9; D remains ambiguous. Trimming removed 6 bases from V and 4 bases from J, with 15 bases in between. CDR3 length: 14 amino acids. Germline loops: CDR1 SGDLS, CDR2 YYNGEE.

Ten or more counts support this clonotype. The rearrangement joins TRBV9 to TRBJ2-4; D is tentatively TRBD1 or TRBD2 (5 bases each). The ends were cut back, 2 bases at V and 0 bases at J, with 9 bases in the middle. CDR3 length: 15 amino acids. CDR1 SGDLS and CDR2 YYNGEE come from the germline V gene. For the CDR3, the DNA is TGTGCCAGCAGCGTGGATGGGACAGCCAAAAACATTCAGTACTTC. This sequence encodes CASSVDGTAKNIQYF.

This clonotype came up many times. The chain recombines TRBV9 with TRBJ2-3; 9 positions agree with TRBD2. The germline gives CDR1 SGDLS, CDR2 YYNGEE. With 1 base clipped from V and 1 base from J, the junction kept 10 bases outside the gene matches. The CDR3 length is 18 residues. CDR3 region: CASSVHHSRTSGTDTQYF. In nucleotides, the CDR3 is TGTGCCAGCAGCGTACACCACTCGAGGACTAGCGGCACAGATACGCAGTATTTT. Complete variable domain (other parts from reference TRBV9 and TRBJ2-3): DSGVTQTPKHLITATGQRVTLRCSPRSGDLSVYWYQQSLDQGLQFLIQYYNGEERAKGNILERFSAQQFPDLHSELNLSSLELGDSALYFCASSVHHSRTSGTDTQYFGPGTRLTVL.

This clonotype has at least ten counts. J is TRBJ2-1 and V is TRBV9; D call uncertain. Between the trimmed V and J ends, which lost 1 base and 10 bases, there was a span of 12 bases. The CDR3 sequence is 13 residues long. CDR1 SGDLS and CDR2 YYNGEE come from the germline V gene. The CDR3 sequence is CASSVRLEGEQFF. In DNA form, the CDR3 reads TGTGCCAGCAGCGTAAGGCTCGAAGGGGAGCAGTTCTTC.

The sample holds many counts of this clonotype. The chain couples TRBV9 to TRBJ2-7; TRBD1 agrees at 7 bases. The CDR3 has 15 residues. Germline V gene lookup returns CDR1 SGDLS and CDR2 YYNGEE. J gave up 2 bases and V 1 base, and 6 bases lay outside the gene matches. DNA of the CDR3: TGTGCCAGCAGCGTATTACCAGGGGGTCCCTACGAGCAGTACTTC. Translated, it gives CASSVLPGGPYEQYF.

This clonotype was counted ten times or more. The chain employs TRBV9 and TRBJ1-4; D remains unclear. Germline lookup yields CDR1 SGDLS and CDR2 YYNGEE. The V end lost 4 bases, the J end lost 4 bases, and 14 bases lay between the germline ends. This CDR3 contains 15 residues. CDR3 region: CASSPEPFYNEKLFF. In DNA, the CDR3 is TGTGCCAGCAGCCCCGAACCGTTCTATAATGAAAAACTGTTTTTT.

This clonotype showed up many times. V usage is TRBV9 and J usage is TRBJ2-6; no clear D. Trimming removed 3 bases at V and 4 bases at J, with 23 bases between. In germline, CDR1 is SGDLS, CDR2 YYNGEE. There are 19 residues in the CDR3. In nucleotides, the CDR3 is TGTGCCAGCAGCGGAGGCCGTTCCAGAGAGGTCTCGGGGGCCAACGTCCTGACTTTC. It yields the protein CASSGGRSREVSGANVLTF.

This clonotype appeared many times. CDR3: CASSAGQGARGNTIYF. The CDR3 DNA sequence: TGTGCCAGCAGCGCAGGACAGGGGGCGCGTGGAAACACCATATATTTT. The chain is built from TRBV9 and TRBJ1-3; 11 nucleotides agree with TRBD1. CDR3 length: 16 amino acids. Per germline, CDR1 SGDLS and CDR2 YYNGEE. Trimming removed 3 bases from V and 3 bases from J; junction bases left unmatched: 5.

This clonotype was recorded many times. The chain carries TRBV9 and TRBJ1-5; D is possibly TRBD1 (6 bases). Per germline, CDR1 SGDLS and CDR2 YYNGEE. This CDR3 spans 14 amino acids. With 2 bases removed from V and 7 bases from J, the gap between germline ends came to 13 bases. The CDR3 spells CASSVSGGGQPQHF. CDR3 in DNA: TGTGCCAGCAGCGTCTCTGGAGGGGGACAGCCCCAGCATTTT.

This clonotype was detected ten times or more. CDR3 region: CASSAGTENTEAFF. In DNA form, the CDR3 reads TGTGCCAGCAGCGCCGGGACAGAGAACACTGAAGCTTTCTTT. This chain joins TRBV9 and TRBJ1-1; 7 bases are a match to TRBD1. CDR3 size: 14 residues. V was clipped by 3 bases and J by 1 base; unmatched bases: 3. The germline V gene encodes CDR1 SGDLS and CDR2 YYNGEE.

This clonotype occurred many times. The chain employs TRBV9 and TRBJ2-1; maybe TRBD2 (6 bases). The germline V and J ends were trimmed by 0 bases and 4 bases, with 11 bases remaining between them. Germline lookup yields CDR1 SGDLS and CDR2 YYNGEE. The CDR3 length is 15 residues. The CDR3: CASSVVGTFYNEQFF. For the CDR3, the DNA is TGTGCCAGCAGCGTAGTAGGGACTTTTTACAATGAGCAGTTCTTC.

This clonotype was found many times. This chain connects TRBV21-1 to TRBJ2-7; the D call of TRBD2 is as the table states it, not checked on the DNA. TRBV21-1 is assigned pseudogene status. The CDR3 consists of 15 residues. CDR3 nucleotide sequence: TGTGCCAGCAGCAAAGGTTGCGAGCGGGACTACGAGCAGTACTTC. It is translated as CASSKGCERDYEQYF.

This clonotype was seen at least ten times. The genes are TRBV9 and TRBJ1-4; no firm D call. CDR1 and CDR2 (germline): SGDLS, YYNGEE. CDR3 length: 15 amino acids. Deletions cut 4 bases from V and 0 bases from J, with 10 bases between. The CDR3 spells CASSIGPATNEKLFF. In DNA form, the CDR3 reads TGTGCCAGCAGCATTGGACCGGCAACTAATGAAAAACTGTTTTTT.

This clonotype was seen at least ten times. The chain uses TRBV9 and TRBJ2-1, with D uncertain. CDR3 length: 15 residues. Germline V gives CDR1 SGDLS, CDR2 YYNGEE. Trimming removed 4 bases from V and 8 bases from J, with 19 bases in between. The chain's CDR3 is CASSTKTGINHEQFF. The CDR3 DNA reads TGTGCCAGCAGCACCAAGACGGGCATTAACCATGAGCAGTTCTTC.

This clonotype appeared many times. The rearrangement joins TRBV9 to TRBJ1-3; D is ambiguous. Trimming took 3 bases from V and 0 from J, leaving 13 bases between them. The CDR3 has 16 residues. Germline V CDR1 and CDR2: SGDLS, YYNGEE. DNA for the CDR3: TGTGCCAGCAGCGATAGTATGAGCCCCTCTGGAAACACCATATATTTT. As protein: CASSDSMSPSGNTIYF. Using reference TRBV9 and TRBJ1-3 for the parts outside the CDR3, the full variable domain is DSGVTQTPKHLITATGQRVTLRCSPRSGDLSVYWYQQSLDQGLQFLIQYYNGEERAKGNILERFSAQQFPDLHSELNLSSLELGDSALYFCASSDSMSPSGNTIYFGEGSWLTVV.

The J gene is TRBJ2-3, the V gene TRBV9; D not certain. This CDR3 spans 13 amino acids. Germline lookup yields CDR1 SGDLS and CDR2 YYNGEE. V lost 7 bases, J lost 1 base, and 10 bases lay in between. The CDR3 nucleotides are TGTGCCAGCTCCCAAGGCGGCACAGATACGCAGTATTTT. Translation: CASSQGGTDTQYF.

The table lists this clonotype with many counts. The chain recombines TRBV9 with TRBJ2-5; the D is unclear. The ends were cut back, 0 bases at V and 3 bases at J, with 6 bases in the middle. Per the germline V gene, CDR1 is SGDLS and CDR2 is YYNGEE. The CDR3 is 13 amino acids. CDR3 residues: CASSVALKETQYF. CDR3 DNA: TGTGCCAGCAGCGTAGCTTTGAAAGAGACCCAGTACTTC. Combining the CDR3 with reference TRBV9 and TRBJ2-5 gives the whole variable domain DSGVTQTPKHLITATGQRVTLRCSPRSGDLSVYWYQQSLDQGLQFLIQYYNGEERAKGNILERFSAQQFPDLHSELNLSSLELGDSALYFCASSVALKETQYFGPGTRLLVL.

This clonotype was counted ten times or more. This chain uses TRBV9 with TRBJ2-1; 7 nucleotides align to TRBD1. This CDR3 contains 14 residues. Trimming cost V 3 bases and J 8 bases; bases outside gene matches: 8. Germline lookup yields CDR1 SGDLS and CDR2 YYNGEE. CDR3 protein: CASSGGGWADEQFF. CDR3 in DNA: TGTGCCAGCAGCGGAGGGGGCTGGGCGGATGAGCAGTTCTTC. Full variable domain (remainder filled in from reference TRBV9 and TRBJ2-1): DSGVTQTPKHLITATGQRVTLRCSPRSGDLSVYWYQQSLDQGLQFLIQYYNGEERAKGNILERFSAQQFPDLHSELNLSSLELGDSALYFCASSGGGWADEQFFGPGTRLTVL.

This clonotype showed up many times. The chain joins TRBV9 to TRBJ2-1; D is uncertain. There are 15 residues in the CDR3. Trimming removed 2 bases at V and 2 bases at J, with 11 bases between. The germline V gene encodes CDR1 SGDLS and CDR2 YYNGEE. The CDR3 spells CASSVGPGPYNEQFF. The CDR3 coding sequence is TGTGCCAGCAGCGTCGGTCCAGGACCCTACAATGAGCAGTTCTTC.

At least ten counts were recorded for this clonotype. The CDR3 protein is CARISGQMIHYEQYF. In nucleotides, the CDR3 is TGTGCCAGAATAAGCGGACAGATGATACACTACGAGCAGTACTTC. The rearrangement joins TRBV28 to TRBJ2-7, with D tentatively TRBD1 (6 bases). V lost 9 bases to trimming and J lost 3 bases, with 21 bases between them. This CDR3 is 15 amino acids long. Germline V gene sequence: CDR1 MDHEN, CDR2 SYDVKM.

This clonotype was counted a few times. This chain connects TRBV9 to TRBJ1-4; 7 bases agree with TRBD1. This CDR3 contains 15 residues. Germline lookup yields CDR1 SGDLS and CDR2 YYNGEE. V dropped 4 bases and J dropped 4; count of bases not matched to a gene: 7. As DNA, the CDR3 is TGTGCCAGCAGCCTATCGGGACAGATTAATGAAAAACTGTTTTTT. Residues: CASSLSGQINEKLFF.

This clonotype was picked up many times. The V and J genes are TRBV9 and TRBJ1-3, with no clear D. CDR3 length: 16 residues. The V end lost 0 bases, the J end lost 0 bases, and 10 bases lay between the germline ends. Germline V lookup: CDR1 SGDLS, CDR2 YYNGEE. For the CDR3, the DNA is TGTGCCAGCAGCGTAGTACCGGGTATCTCTGGAAACACCATATATTTT. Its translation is CASSVVPGISGNTIYF.

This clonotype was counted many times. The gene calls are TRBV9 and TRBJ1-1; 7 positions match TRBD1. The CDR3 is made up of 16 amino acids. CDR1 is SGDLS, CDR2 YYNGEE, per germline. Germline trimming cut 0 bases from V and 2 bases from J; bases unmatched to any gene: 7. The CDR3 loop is CASSVGFGTVNTEAFF. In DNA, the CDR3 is TGTGCCAGCAGCGTAGGGTTTGGGACAGTCAACACTGAAGCTTTCTTT.

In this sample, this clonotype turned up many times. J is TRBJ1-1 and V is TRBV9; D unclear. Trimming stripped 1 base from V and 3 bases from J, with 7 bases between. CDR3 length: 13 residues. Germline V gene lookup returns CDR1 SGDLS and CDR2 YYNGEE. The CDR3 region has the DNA TGTGCCAGCAGCGTATTGCCAGACACTGAAGCTTTCTTT. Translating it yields CASSVLPDTEAFF.

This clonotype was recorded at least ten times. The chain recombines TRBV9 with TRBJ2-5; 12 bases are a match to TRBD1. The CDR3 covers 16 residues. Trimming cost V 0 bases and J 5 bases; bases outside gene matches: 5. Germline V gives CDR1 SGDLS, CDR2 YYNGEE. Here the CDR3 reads CASSVGDRGRRETQYF. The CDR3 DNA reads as TGTGCCAGCAGCGTAGGGGACAGGGGGCGCCGGGAGACCCAGTACTTC.

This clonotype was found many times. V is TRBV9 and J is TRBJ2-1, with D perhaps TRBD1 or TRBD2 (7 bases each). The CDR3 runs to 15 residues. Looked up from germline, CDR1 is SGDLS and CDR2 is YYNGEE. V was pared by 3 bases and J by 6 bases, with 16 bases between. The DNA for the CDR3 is TGTGCCAGCAGCGCACAGGGGAGGGGTTCCAATGAGCAGTTCTTC. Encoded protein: CASSAQGRGSNEQFF.

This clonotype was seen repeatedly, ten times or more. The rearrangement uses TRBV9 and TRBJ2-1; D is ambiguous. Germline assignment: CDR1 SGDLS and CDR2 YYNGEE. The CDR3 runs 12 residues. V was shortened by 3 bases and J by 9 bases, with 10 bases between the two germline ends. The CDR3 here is CASSGEAREQFF. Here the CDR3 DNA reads TGTGCCAGCAGCGGGGAAGCGCGTGAGCAGTTCTTC.